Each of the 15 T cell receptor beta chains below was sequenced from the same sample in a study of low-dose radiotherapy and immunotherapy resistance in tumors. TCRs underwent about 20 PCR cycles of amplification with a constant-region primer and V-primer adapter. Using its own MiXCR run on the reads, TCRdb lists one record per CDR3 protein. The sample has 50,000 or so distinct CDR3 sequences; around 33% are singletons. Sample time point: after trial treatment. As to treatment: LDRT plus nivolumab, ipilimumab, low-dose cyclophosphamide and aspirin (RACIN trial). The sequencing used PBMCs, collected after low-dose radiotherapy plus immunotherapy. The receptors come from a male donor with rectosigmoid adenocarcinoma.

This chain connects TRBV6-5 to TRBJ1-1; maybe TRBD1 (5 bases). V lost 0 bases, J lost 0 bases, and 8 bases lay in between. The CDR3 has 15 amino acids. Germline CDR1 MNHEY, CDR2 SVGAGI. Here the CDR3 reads CASSYSGPLNTEAFF. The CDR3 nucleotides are TGTGCCAGCAGTTACTCGGGGCCCCTGAACACTGAAGCTTTCTTT.

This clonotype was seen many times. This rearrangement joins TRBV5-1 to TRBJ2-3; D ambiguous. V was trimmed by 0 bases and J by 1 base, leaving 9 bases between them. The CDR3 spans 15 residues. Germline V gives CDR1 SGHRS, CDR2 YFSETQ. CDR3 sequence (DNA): TGCGCCAGCAGCTTGGGCCCGGCTGGCACAGATACGCAGTATTTT. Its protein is CASSLGPAGTDTQYF.

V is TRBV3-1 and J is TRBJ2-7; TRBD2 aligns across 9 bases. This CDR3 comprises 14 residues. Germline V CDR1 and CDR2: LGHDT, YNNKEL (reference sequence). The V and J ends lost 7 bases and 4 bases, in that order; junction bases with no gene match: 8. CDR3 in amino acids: CASTHTAGGYEQYF. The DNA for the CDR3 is TGTGCCAGCACCCACACTGCGGGAGGGTACGAGCAGTACTTC.

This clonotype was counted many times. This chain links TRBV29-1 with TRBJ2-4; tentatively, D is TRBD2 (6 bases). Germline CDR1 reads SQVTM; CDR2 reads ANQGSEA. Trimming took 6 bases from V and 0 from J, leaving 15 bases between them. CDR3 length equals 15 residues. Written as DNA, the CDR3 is TGCAGCGTCCAAATGGGGGGAAAAGCCAAAAACATTCAGTACTTC. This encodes CSVQMGGKAKNIQYF.

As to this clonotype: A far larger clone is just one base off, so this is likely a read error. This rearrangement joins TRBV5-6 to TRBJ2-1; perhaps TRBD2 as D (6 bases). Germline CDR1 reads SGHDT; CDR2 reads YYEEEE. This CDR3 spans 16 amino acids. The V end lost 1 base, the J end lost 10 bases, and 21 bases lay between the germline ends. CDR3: CASSLKGRSRYGEQFF. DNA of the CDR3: TGTGCCAGCAGCTTGAAGGGGAGGTCTCGTTATGGCGAGCAGTTCTTC.

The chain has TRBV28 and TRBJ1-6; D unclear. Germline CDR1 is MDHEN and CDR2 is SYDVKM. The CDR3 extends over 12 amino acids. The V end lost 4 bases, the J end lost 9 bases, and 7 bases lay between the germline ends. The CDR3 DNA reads TGTGCCAGCAGTTCGGGATTTTCACCCCTCCACTTT. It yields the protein CASSSGFSPLHF.

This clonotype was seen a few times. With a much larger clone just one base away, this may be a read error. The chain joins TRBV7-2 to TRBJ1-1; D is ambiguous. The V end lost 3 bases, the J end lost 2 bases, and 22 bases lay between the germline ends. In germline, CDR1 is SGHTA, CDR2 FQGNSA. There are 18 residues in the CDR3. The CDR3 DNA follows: TGTGCCAGCAGCTTCGATGGGATTTTACGGTTTGGCAACACTGAAGCTTTCTTT. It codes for CASSFDGILRFGNTEAFF.

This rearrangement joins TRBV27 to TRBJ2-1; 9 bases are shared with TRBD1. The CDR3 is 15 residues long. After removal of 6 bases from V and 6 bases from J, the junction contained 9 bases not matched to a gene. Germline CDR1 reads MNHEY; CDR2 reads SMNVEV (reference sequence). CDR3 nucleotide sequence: TGTGCCAGCAGCATCCAGACAGGGGGATTCAATGAGCAGTTCTTC. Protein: CASSIQTGGFNEQFF.

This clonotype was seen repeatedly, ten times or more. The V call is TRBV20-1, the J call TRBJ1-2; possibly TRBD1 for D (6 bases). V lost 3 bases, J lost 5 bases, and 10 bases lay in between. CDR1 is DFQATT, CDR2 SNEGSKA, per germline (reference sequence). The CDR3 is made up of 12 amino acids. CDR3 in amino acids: CSASHREYGYTF. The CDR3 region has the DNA TGCAGTGCTAGCCACAGGGAATATGGCTACACCTTC.

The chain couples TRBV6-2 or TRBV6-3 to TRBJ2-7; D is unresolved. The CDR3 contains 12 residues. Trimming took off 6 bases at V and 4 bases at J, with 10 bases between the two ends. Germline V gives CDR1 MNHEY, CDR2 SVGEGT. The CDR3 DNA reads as TGTGCCAGCAGGTCCGCAAGGTACGAGCAGTACTTC. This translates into CASRSARYEQYF.

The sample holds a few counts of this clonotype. The CDR3 spells CASSDLGSGNTIYF. DNA of the CDR3: TGTGCCAGCAGTGACCTCGGCTCTGGAAACACCATATATTTT. This chain connects TRBV28 to TRBJ1-3, with D hard to call. This CDR3 has 14 amino acids. Germline V CDR1 and CDR2: MDHEN, SYDVKM. V was pared by 5 bases and J by 0 bases, with 8 bases between.

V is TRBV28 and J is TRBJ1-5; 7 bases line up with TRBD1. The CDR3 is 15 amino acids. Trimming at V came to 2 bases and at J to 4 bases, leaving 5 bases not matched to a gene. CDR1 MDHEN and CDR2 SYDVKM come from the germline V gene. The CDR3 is CASSLGDRTNQPQHF. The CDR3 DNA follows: TGTGCCAGCAGTTTAGGGGACAGAACTAATCAGCCCCAGCATTTT. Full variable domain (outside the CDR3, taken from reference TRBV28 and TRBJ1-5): DVKVTQSSRYLVKRTGEKVFLECVQDMDHENMFWYRQDPGLGLRLIYFSYDVKMKEKGDIPEGYSVSREKKERFSLILESASTNQTSMYLCASSLGDRTNQPQHFGDGTRLSIL.

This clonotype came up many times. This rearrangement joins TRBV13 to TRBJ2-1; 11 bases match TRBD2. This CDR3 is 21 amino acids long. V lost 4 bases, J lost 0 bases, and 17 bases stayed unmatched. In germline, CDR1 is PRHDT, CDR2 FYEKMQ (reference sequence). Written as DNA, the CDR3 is TGTGCCAGCAGCTCTCGCCGGACTAGCGGGTTAAGCATGAGCTCCTACAATGAGCAGTTCTTC. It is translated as CASSSRRTSGLSMSSYNEQFF.

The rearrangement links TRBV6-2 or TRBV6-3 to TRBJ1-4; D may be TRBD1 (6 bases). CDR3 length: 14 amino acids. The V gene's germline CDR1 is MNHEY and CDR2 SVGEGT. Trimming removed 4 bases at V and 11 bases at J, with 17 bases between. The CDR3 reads CASSSGTSLGKLFF. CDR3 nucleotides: TGTGCCAGCAGTTCCGGGACAAGCTTAGGGAAACTGTTTTTT.

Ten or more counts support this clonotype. This CDR3 is CASIDQGRPPLHF. The CDR3 DNA follows: TGTGCCAGCATTGACCAGGGGCGACCACCCCTCCACTTT. This chain uses TRBV28 with TRBJ1-6, with D perhaps TRBD1 (6 bases). CDR1 MDHEN and CDR2 SYDVKM come from the germline V gene. Trimming shortened V by 7 bases and J by 11 bases, and 15 bases separated the two germline ends. The CDR3 extends over 13 amino acids.